This TCR beta chain derives from a study of long-term antiretroviral therapy in people with HIV. Samples were assayed with immunoSEQ v3.0 at survey level. Produced via immunoSEQ multiplex PCR; TCRdb's table is partial and in-frame only. The sample shows about 36,000 clones, 80% of them seen only once. This CDR3 comprises 15 residues. V was pared by 0 bases and J by 3 bases, with 4 bases of the junction left unmatched. CDR1 is MNHEY and CDR2 is SVGAGI in the germline V gene. The genes are TRBV6-5 and TRBJ2-7; 8 nucleotides match TRBD1. The receptor was derived from a young man with HIV. The specimen was unsorted PBMCs, collected 3.4 years after starting antiretroviral therapy. Written as DNA, the CDR3 is TGTGCCAGCAGTTACTCTGGGACAGGAAACTACGAGCAGTACTTC. It translates to CASSYSGTGNYEQYF.